This T cell receptor (beta chain) was obtained from a study of shared clonotypes between healthy human individuals. V gave up 1 base and J gave up 5 bases, with 27 bases separating them. This CDR3 is 19 amino acids long. Germline V gene lookup returns CDR1 GTSNPN and CDR2 SVGIG (reference sequence). Several immunoSEQ 96-well plates shared each subset's DNA, each plate a replicate. Assay used: immunoSEQ multiplex PCR; TCRdb lists only in-frame clones, some missing. The repertoire holds nearly 1 million clones, less than 85% seen once, with about 1.5% in the top ten. V gene TRBV30 combines with J gene TRBJ2-1; a weak D match, TRBD2 (7 bases). The sequence came from a man aged 18 to 29 in good health. The source material was memory CD4+ T cells sorted from blood. Subset given: CD45RA-negative fraction. DNA for the CDR3: TGTGCCTGGAGTGCAAATAATGGCCTTTGGCGGGGGCCCGACAATGAGCAGTTCTTC. Its protein product is CAWSANNGLWRGPDNEQFF.